This T cell receptor (beta chain) is drawn from a study of cytomegalovirus exposure and HLA in healthy donors. Concerning this clone itself: The antigen is unknown.

Study-level findings and limits: A later analysis appeared to link common viral pathogens to several of the most significant clusters. The availability of immune exposure information extended only to CMV serostatus. The authors later linked a missense DCLRE1C variant to TCR beta V- and J-gene trimming. Investigators reported about 160 TCR beta chains as tied to cytomegalovirus.

The PCR had 60 Vbeta and 13 Jbeta primers. The table came from immunoSEQ multiplex PCR; TCRdb's copy has only in-frame clones and leaves some out. The sample yields some 200,000 clones, roughly 80% seen once. Germline CDR1 SQVTM, CDR2 ANQGSEA. The V and J ends lost 3 bases and 5 bases, in that order; junction bases with no gene match: 9. The CDR3 runs to 15 residues. The sample comprised PBMCs. J is TRBJ2-2 and V is TRBV29-1; 7 bases are shared with TRBD2. This clonotype was sampled from a man aged 35-49 years in good health and CMV-seronegative. The CDR3 sequence: CSVELGGRGTGELFF. The CDR3 nucleotides read TGCAGCGTTGAGTTGGGCGGGAGAGGGACCGGGGAGCTGTTTTTT.